This T cell receptor (beta chain) was profiled in a study of PD-L1 blockade in urothelial cancer (dated by TCRdb to about 2017). Describing the broader study: All patients started therapy in about 2014 and received atezolizumab 1,200 mg intravenously every 3 weeks. An ECOG performance status of 0 or 1 was recorded for the patients, and 0 to 3 prior chemotherapy regimens had been received by the patients. Whole exome sequencing and RNA sequencing of pretreatment tumors were performed alongside TCR sequencing in the same patients. Blood samples gave a median of around 130,000 T cells and roughly 83,000 unique TCRs, with a median clonality of around 0.08. Fewer than ten patients reached durable clinical benefit, while 20 or so patients did not. Under 30 patients had pretreatment blood TCR-seq, about 24 had at least one posttreatment blood collection, and about 24 had tumor TCR-seq. About 90% of the roughly 29 patients were males with bladder-origin urothelial cancer, and about 60% of the 29 reported a prior smoking history. Pretreatment tumor samples, along with matched peripheral blood collected serially before and after atezolizumab treatment, underwent TCR sequencing. Durable clinical benefit was defined as a progression-free survival longer than 6 months, and TCR features were additionally tested against progression-free survival and overall survival. Blood samples were analyzed at two time points: 3 weeks after treatment start (second dose) and 6 weeks after treatment start. The study was an exploratory multi-omic analysis of somatic, immune and clinical correlates of response to PD-L1 blockade with atezolizumab in urothelial cancer.

Trimming at the junction amounts to 2 bases on V and 4 bases on J, and the germline ends lie 14 bases apart. The CDR3 sequence holds 15 residues, the cysteine and phenylalanine included. Of all the DNA, just the CDR3 is kept, 45 bases in frame from base 1. CDR1 and CDR2 (SGHAT, FQNNGV) derive from the germline V gene. A note on this clone: Which antigen it targets is not known. Base qualities are not at hand, and no much larger clone is one base apart.

Study-level results and caveats: Because of the small sample size (n ≈ 29) and the many exploratory analyses performed, the results are intended to be regarded as hypothesis-generating. Patients with durable benefit showed greater expansion of tumor-associated TCR clones in peripheral blood 3 weeks after starting treatment (n of about 20, p = 0.022). A pretreatment peripheral blood TCR clonality below the median was linked to improved progression-free and overall survival.

The cohort comprised 30 or so patients with locally advanced or metastatic urothelial carcinoma treated at Memorial Sloan Kettering on a trial protocol. Peripheral blood mononuclear cells were collected pretreatment and during treatment, at between 1 and 8 total time points per patient. The Qiagen DNeasy Blood extraction kit was used to purify genomic DNA from total PBMCs and tumor samples. PBMCs were collected pretreatment and during treatment, and were isolated and stored as previously described. To estimate absolute template abundance from read counts, synthetic TCR analog templates were spiked into each PCR. TCRbeta CDR3 regions were amplified from genomic DNA with bias-controlled V and J gene primers using the immunoSEQ assay. Rearranged TCRbeta segments were sequenced at approximately 20X coverage. In the authors' own workflow: Sequencing errors were corrected by clustering, and CDR3s were annotated against IMGT so that V, D and J genes could be assigned. Only productive TCRbeta rearrangements were used in downstream analyses, excluding out-of-frame or stop-codon sequences. Clonality was computed as one minus Shannon entropy normalized by the log of the number of unique productive sequences. Clones differing between time points or between blood and tumor were identified using Fisher's exact test with Benjamini-Hochberg correction, with an adjusted p below 0.01 applied as the threshold. TCRdb took over this immuneACCESS table, retaining in-frame rearrangements with V and J assigned. Such tables are incomplete; in checked studies, under half of the missing clones stem from an unresolved V gene, and the remainder is unexplained. V and J calls and clone size come straight from that table; D and trimming were deduced from the DNA. The sample has tens of thousands of clones on record, 81% of them singletons. In total, the top ten clones hold roughly 2.6% of the sample.

The sequence links TRBV11-2 to TRBJ1-1; the D region possibly corresponds to TRBD1 (5 bases align). The sequence came from a man between 65 and 85 years old with urothelial cancer. The sample in question was PBMCs, obtained around atezolizumab (anti-PD-L1) treatment. The bases read TGTGCCAGCAGCTTATCTGGCAGGGTGAGCACTGAAGCTTTCTTT. This encodes CASSLSGRVSTEAFF.